This T cell receptor (beta chain) was sequenced in a study of blood T cell repertoires in COVID-19. Study-level information: The study drew acute and convalescent COVID-19 samples from the United States, Italy and Spain. The cDNA or gDNA used as material had been derived from T cells, B-cell-depleted T cells, or PBMCs.

Germline assignment: CDR1 SGHAT and CDR2 FQNNGV. V was clipped by 1 base and J by 7 bases, with 10 bases between them. CDR3 length: 13 residues. As handled by the study authors: Estimation of nucleated cell counts relied on the amplification of reference gene primers. Profiled with immunoSEQ multiplex PCR; TCRdb holds only in-frame clones, not every one. V, J and clone size reflect that table, while D and trimming were determined from the DNA. Among about 80,000 clones listed, roughly 87% were seen once. This TCR derives from a man aged 65 to 79 with acute or convalescent COVID-19. The chain uses TRBV11-2 and TRBJ2-5; D gene unclear. What was sequenced was peripheral blood. This CDR3 reads CASSLVLDATQYF. CDR3 bases: TGTGCCAGCAGCTTAGTTCTAGACGCGACCCAGTACTTC.